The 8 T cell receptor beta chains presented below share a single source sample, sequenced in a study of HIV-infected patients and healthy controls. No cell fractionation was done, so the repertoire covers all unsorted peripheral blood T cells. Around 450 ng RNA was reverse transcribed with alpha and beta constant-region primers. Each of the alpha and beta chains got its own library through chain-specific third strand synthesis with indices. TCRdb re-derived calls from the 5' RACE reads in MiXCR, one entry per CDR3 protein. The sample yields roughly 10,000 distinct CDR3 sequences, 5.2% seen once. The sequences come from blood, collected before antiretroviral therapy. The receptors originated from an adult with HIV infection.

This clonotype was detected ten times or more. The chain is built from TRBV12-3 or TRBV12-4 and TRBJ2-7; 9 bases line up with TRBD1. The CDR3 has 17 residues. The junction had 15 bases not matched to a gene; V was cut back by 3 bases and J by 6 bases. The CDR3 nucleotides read TGTGCCAGCAGTTTTCTCCCCACAGGGACAGGGACCTCCGAGCAGTACTTC. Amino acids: CASSFLPTGTGTSEQYF.

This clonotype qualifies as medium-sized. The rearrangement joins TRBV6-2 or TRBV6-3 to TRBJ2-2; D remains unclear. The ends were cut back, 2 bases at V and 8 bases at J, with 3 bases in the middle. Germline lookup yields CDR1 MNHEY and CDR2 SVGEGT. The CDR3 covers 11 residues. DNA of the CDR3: TGTGCCAGCAGTTACCCGGGGGAGCTGTTTTTT. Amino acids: CASSYPGELFF.

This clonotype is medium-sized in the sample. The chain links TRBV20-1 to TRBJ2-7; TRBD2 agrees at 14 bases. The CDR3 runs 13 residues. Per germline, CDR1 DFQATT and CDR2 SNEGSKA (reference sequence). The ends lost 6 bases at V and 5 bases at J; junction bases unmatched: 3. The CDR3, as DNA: TGCAGTGCCCGGACTAGCGGGGGGAACGAGCAGTACTTC. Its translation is CSARTSGGNEQYF.

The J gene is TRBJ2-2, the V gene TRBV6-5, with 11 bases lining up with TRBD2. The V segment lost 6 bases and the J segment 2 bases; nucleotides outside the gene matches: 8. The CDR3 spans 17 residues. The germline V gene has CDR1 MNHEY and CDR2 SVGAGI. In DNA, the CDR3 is TGTGCCAGCAGCCGCCTGACTAGCGGGAAAAACACCGGGGAGCTGTTTTTT. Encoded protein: CASSRLTSGKNTGELFF.

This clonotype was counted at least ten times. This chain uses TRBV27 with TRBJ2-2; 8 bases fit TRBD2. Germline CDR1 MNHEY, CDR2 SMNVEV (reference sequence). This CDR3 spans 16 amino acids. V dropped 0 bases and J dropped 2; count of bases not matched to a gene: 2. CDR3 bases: TGTGCCAGCAGTTTATCAAGCGGGAGTAACACCGGGGAGCTGTTTTTT. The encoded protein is CASSLSSGSNTGELFF.

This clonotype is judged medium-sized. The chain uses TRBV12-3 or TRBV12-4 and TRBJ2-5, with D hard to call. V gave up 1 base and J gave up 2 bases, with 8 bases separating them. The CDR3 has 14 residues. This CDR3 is CASSLGLLQETQYF. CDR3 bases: TGTGCCAGCAGTTTAGGCCTCCTTCAAGAGACCCAGTACTTC.

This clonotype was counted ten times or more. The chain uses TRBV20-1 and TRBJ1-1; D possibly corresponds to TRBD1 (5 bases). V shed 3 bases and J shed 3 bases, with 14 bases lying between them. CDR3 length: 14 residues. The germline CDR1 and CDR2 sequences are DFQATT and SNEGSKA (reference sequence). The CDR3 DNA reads TGCAGTGCTAGGGGACGGTCGGGGGACACTGAAGCTTTCTTT. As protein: CSARGRSGDTEAFF.

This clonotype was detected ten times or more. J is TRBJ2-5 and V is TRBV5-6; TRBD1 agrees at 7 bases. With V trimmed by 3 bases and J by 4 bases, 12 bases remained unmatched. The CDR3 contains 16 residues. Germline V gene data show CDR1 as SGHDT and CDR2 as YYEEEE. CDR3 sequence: CASSSPTGWFAETQYF. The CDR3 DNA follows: TGTGCCAGCAGCTCGCCGACAGGGTGGTTCGCAGAGACCCAGTACTTC.